A selection of T cell receptor beta chains follows, all from one sample in a study of T cells in Graves' hyperthyroidism and ophthalmopathy. TCRdb called the multiplex PCR reads again in MiXCR, with one record for every CDR3 protein. The table records over 500,000 distinct CDR3 sequences, around 15% of them present only once. Material for sequencing was blood. These receptors originate from a woman aged 40-49 years with Graves' hyperthyroidism. Both conserved end residues are part of each CDR3. The D gene is left open where the match is weak. Clone sizes are given selectively: once, few, many, or a class where the clone is expanded.

v_call,clone_size,d_call,j_call,cdr3_nt,cdr3_aa
TRBV4-1,NA,TRBD2,TRBJ2-7,TGCGCCAGCAGCTATGCTGGACTAGCGGGAGGCTCCTACGAGCAGTACTTC,CASSYAGLAGGSYEQYF
TRBV7-9,many,NA,TRBJ2-7,TGTGCCAGCAGGTTCGACGGTCCGTGGACGGGGAGCTCCTACGAGCAGTACTTC,CASRFDGPWTGSSYEQYF
TRBV27,few,NA,TRBJ1-5,TGTGCCAGCAGCGGGAACAATCAGCCCCAGCATTTT,CASSGNNQPQHF
TRBV20-1,many,TRBD2,TRBJ2-1,TGCAGTGCTAGAGTTATATCTAGCGGTGAGCAGTTCTTC,CSARVISSGEQFF
TRBV5-1,many,NA,TRBJ2-2,TGCGCCAGCAACATGGGCGGACGACAAAACACCGGGGAGCTGTTTTTT,CASNMGGRQNTGELFF
TRBV10-3,many,TRBD2,TRBJ2-7,TGTGCCATCAGTGAGAAGACTAGCTTGGAGCAGTACTTC,CAISEKTSLEQYF
TRBV25-1,once,NA,TRBJ1-3,TGTGCCAGCAGTCAGACAGGATTCGTCTCTGGAAACACCATATATTTT,CASSQTGFVSGNTIYF
TRBV28,NA,TRBD2,TRBJ2-3,TGTGCCAGCAGTGCCCGACTAGCGGGCAAGCACACAGATACGCAGTATTTT,CASSARLAGKHTDTQYF
TRBV28,many,NA,TRBJ2-7,TGTGCCAGCAGCCCCGGACGGAATTTCGAGCAGTACTTC,CASSPGRNFEQYF
TRBV10-2,NA,TRBD1,TRBJ2-5,TGCGCCAGCAAAGGCAGGGGGCACGAGACCCAGTACTTC,CASKGRGHETQYF
TRBV5-1,many,TRBD2,TRBJ2-7,TGCGCCAGCAGCCCGCATGGACTAGCGGGGAGAACCTACGAGCAGTACTTC,CASSPHGLAGRTYEQYF
TRBV28,many,TRBD1,TRBJ1-2,TGTGCCAGCAGCACCGGGACAGGGGAGGGCTACACCTTC,CASSTGTGEGYTF
TRBV6-2/TRBV6-3,many,NA,TRBJ1-1,TGTGCCAGCTTACCCGACAGGACGAACACTGAAGCTTTCTTT,CASLPDRTNTEAFF
TRBV6-1,NA,NA,TRBJ1-5,TGTGCCAGCAGGAGGGGTAGGGGCCAGCCCCAGCATTTT,CASRRGRGQPQHF
TRBV27,NA,NA,TRBJ2-4,TGTGCCAGCAGTTTATTTCTAGTAGATAATAACGGGGCCAAAAACATTCAGTACTTC,CASSLFLVDNNGAKNIQYF
TRBV7-2,many,TRBD2,TRBJ2-1,TGTGCCAGCAGCGGGACTAGTCATCATGAGCAGTTCTTC,CASSGTSHHEQFF
TRBV5-5,few,NA,TRBJ2-1,TGTGCCAGCAGCTCGATAGGAGGCGTTGGGGCAAGTGAGCAGTTCTTC,CASSSIGGVGASEQFF
TRBV24-1,many,TRBD1,TRBJ2-5,TGTGCCACCAGTGATTTACGAAGCGGGGGACAGGGGATTATGGAGACCCAGTACTTC,CATSDLRSGGQGIMETQYF
TRBV12-3/TRBV12-4,many,NA,TRBJ2-3,TGTGCCAGCCACCGGGTGGTCGGGCCCACAGATACGCAGTATTTT,CASHRVVGPTDTQYF
TRBV6-1,NA,NA,TRBJ2-3,TGTGCCAGCAGTGAAATTAGCGGCACAGATACGCAGTATTTT,CASSEISGTDTQYF
TRBV10-3,NA,NA,TRBJ1-5,TGTGCCATCAGTGAAGGGGGTAGCGATCAGCCCCAGCATTTT,CAISEGGSDQPQHF
TRBV2,many,NA,TRBJ2-7,TGTGCCAGCAATAGACAATTGGGGTCCTACGAGCAGTACTTC,CASNRQLGSYEQYF
TRBV29-1,few,NA,TRBJ2-1,TGCAGCGTTGATAGGGCGCGCTCCTACAATGAGCAGTTCTTC,CSVDRARSYNEQFF
TRBV24-1,NA,NA,TRBJ2-3,TGTGCCACCAGTTCAGGACTTTCCACAGATACGCAGTATTTT,CATSSGLSTDTQYF
TRBV5-1,few,NA,TRBJ1-1,TGCGCCAGCAGCTTGGGCGGGACATCGAACACTGAAGCTTTCTTT,CASSLGGTSNTEAFF
TRBV7-7,many,TRBD2,TRBJ2-7,TGTGCTAGCAGCCCCACTAGCGGCCCCTACGAGCAGTACTTC,CASSPTSGPYEQYF
TRBV5-1,many,NA,TRBJ2-5,TGCGCCAGCAGCTTGGCCGGGACTGGCCAAGAGACCCAGTACTTC,CASSLAGTGQETQYF
TRBV18,NA,NA,TRBJ1-2,TGTGCCAGCTCACCAGGGGAGTTCTATGGCTACACCTTC,CASSPGEFYGYTF
TRBV5-1,many,TRBD1,TRBJ2-1,TGCGCCAGCAACGTCGACAGGGGGCCCTACAATGAGCAGTTCTTC,CASNVDRGPYNEQFF
TRBV19,NA,NA,TRBJ1-1,TGTGCCAGTAGTGGTCTGGCTTCCGGCACTGAAGCTTTCTTT,CASSGLASGTEAFF
TRBV11-2,many,NA,TRBJ2-7,TGTGCCAGCAGTTCCTCCCCCGAGCAGTACTTC,CASSSSPEQYF
TRBV7-9,NA,NA,TRBJ1-1,TGTGCCAGCAGCTTTCAAACAGCCAGGAACACTGAAGCTTTCTTT,CASSFQTARNTEAFF
TRBV6-1,many,TRBD1,TRBJ2-1,TGTGCCAGCAGTTCCGGGACAGGGACCTACAATGAGCAGTTCTTC,CASSSGTGTYNEQFF
TRBV18,many,TRBD1,TRBJ2-3,TGTGCCAGCTCACCCGACAGGGCCGACGATACGCAGTATTTT,CASSPDRADDTQYF
TRBV6-1,NA,TRBD1,TRBJ2-7,TGTGCCAGCAACCACGGACAGGGCTTTAGCGAGCAGTGCTTC,CASNHGQGFSEQCF
TRBV30,many,TRBD1,TRBJ2-7,TGTGCCTGGACAAAGGGACAGGGAACGTACGAGCAGTACTTC,CAWTKGQGTYEQYF
TRBV14,NA,TRBD1,TRBJ2-2,TGTGCCAGCAGCCGCGGACAGGGGGCCGTCTCCGGGGAGCTGTTTTTT,CASSRGQGAVSGELFF
TRBV20-1,few,TRBD2,TRBJ2-4,TGCAGTGCTAGCCTCCCTAGCGGGAGCAAAAACATTCAGTACTTC,CSASLPSGSKNIQYF
TRBV11-2,many,TRBD2,TRBJ2-3,TGTGCCAGCAGTTTCTTAGGGGGGCGGGAGGGCTCAGATACGCAGTATTTT,CASSFLGGREGSDTQYF
TRBV10-3,NA,TRBD2,TRBJ2-7,TGTGCCATCAGTGTTAGCGGGAGGGACTACGAGCAGTACTTC,CAISVSGRDYEQYF
TRBV28,many,TRBD2,TRBJ2-7,TGTGCCAGCAGTTTGCTAGCGGGAGAATCAAAGTACTTC,CASSLLAGESKYF
TRBV7-9,NA,NA,TRBJ1-1,TGTGCCAGCAGCTTAGGGGGGTCGGGGGCGAACACTGAAGCTTTCTTT,CASSLGGSGANTEAFF
TRBV25-1,few,NA,TRBJ2-7,TGTGCCAGCAGTGAGACAGGACTCAAGAAAGGCGAGCAGTACTTC,CASSETGLKKGEQYF
TRBV7-3,NA,NA,TRBJ2-3,TGTGCCAGCAGCTATGTGACGGGGGCCGGAGATACGCAGTATTTT,CASSYVTGAGDTQYF
TRBV12-3/TRBV12-4,many,TRBD1,TRBJ2-5,TGTGCCAGCAGGGGACAGGGGGAAGAGACCCAGTACTTC,CASRGQGEETQYF
TRBV11-3,many,NA,TRBJ2-7,TGTGCCAGCAGCGGCCGGGACGCCCCCTGGGAGCAGTACTTC,CASSGRDAPWEQYF
TRBV28,many,TRBD1,TRBJ2-7,TGTGCCAGCAGTTCCCGGGACAGGGGGCTGAGCGAGCAGTACTTC,CASSSRDRGLSEQYF
TRBV6-2/TRBV6-3,NA,NA,TRBJ1-1,TGTGCCAGCAGTTACTCGTGGGGGGGCGACACTGAAGCTTTCTTT,CASSYSWGGDTEAFF
TRBV5-6,many,NA,TRBJ2-5,TGTGCCAGCAGCTTTCCCCCTCGGTCGGAGACCCAGTACTTC,CASSFPPRSETQYF
TRBV20-1,few,TRBD2,TRBJ2-7,TGCAGTGCTAGGGTTTTCGGGACTAGCGGGGCGGAGGTATTCTACGAGCAGTACTTC,CSARVFGTSGAEVFYEQYF
TRBV7-9,many,TRBD2,TRBJ2-1,TGTGCCAGCAGCTTAGCGGGACTAGCGGGACCATACAATGAGCAGTTCTTC,CASSLAGLAGPYNEQFF
TRBV12-5,many,TRBD1,TRBJ2-5,TGTGCTAGTGGTGGGGACAGGGGCCAAGAGACCCAGTACTTC,CASGGDRGQETQYF